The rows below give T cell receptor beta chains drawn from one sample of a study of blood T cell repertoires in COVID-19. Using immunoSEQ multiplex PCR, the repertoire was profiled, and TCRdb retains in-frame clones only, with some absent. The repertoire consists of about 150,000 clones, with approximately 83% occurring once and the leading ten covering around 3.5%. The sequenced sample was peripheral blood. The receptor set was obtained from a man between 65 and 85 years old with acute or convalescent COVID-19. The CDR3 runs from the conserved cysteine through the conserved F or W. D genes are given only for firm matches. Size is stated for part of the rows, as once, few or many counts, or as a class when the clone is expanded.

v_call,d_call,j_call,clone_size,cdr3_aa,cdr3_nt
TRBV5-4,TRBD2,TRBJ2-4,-,CASSSSGTSGLQYF,TGTGCCAGCAGCTCCTCCGGGACTAGCGGGCTTCAGTACTTC
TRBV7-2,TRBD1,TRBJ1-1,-,CASSFGQGTGTEAFF,TGTGCCAGCAGCTTTGGACAGGGAACGGGCACTGAAGCTTTCTTT
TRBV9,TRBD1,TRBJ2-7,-,CASSVASGQGGTYEQYF,TGTGCCAGCAGCGTAGCTTCAGGACAGGGGGGTACCTACGAGCAGTACTTC
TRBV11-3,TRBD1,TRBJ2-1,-,CASSPGTGGIDEQFF,TGTGCCAGCAGCCCGGGGACAGGGGGCATCGATGAGCAGTTCTTC
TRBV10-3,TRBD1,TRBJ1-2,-,CAITEGQGASYGYTF,TGTGCCATCACCGAGGGACAGGGGGCGAGCTATGGCTACACCTTC
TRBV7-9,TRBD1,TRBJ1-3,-,CASSRDRLSGNTIYF,TGTGCCAGCAGCCGGGACAGGCTATCGGGAAACACCATATATTTT
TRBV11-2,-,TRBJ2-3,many,CASSLRQGTADTQYF,TGTGCCAGCAGCTTAAGGCAGGGAACCGCAGATACGCAGTATTTT
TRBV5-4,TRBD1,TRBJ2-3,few,CASSFTGENTQYF,TGTGCCAGCAGCTTTACAGGGGAAAATACGCAGTATTTT
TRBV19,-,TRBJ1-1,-,CASSPSAGNTEAFF,TGTGCCAGTAGCCCTTCAGCAGGGAACACTGAAGCTTTCTTT
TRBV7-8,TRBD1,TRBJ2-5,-,CASSLLTGIWETQYF,TGTGCCAGCAGCTTATTGACAGGGATATGGGAGACCCAGTACTTC
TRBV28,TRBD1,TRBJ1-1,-,CASSFLTGVDTEAFF,TGTGCCAGCAGTTTTTTGACAGGGGTGGACACTGAAGCTTTCTTT
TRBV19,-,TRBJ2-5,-,CASNGQPGETQYF,TGTGCCAGTAATGGACAGCCCGGAGAGACCCAGTACTTC
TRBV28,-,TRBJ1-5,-,CASSLWGGAQPQHF,TGTGCCAGCAGTTTATGGGGTGGGGCTCAGCCCCAGCATTTT
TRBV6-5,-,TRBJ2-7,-,CASSKGLYEQYF,TGTGCCAGCAGTAAGGGACTCTACGAGCAGTACTTC
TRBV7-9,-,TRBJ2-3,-,CASSPRGAAGYTDTQYF,TGTGCCAGCAGCCCCCGAGGGGCAGCGGGTTACACAGATACGCAGTATTTT
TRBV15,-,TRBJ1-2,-,CATSRVTVQSPDYGYTF,TGTGCCACCAGCAGAGTAACAGTTCAGAGCCCCGACTATGGCTACACCTTC
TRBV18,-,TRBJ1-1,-,CASSPPGKNTEAFF,TGTGCCAGCTCACCCCCGGGAAAGAACACTGAAGCTTTCTTT
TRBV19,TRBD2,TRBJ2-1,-,CASSSPFAGGNEQFF,TGTGCCAGTAGTAGTCCTTTTGCGGGGGGCAATGAGCAGTTCTTC
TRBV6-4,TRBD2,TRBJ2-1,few,CASESGRVSNEQFF,TGTGCCAGCGAAAGCGGGAGGGTTAGCAATGAGCAGTTCTTC
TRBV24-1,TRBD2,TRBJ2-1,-,CATSAGTSGYNEQFF,TGTGCCACCAGTGCGGGGACTAGCGGCTACAATGAGCAGTTCTTC
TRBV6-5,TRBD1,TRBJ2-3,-,CASTRDRGWTDTQYF,TGTGCCAGCACGAGGGACAGGGGATGGACAGATACGCAGTATTTT
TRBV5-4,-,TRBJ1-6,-,CASSLTGEGSPLHF,TGTGCCAGCAGCTTGACGGGAGAGGGCTCACCCCTCCACTTT
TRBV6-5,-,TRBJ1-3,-,CASIGGGSGNTIYF,TGTGCCAGCATAGGCGGTGGCTCTGGAAACACCATATATTTT
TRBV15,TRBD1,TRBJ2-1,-,CATSRVVRGWDEQFF,TGTGCCACCAGCAGAGTGGTCAGGGGGTGGGATGAGCAGTTCTTC
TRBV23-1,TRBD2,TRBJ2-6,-,CASSQSTGGEKAGGPSGANVLTF,TGCGCCAGCAGTCAATCAACCGGGGGTGAGAAAGCGGGAGGTCCTTCTGGGGCCAACGTCCTGACTTTC
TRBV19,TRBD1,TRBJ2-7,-,CASSPRDRIYEQYF,TGTGCCAGTAGTCCCCGGGACAGAATCTACGAGCAGTACTTC
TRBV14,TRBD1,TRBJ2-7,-,CASSRDRVGQYF,TGTGCCAGCAGCCGGGACAGGGTTGGGCAGTACTTC
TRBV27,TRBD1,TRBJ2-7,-,CASSSGQGSSYEQYF,TGTGCCAGCAGTTCAGGACAGGGCAGCTCCTACGAGCAGTACTTC